This T cell receptor beta chain appears in the sequencing data of a study of blood T cell repertoires in COVID-19. Clones were read by immunoSEQ multiplex PCR, and TCRdb kept only the in-frame ones, dropping some. The sample includes fewer than 20,000 clones, roughly four fifths of them seen just once. The CDR3 has 14 amino acids. Trimming removed 2 bases from V and 5 bases from J, with 10 bases in between. Germline V gene sequence: CDR1 MNHEY, CDR2 SMNVEV (reference sequence). The V gene is TRBV27, the J gene TRBJ1-5; D gene unclear. The clonotype originates from a woman in her 70s with active COVID-19. Sequencing was performed on peripheral blood. The CDR3 sequence: CASSLNSNDQPQHF. CDR3 in DNA: TGTGCCAGCAGTTTAAACTCGAACGATCAGCCCCAGCATTTT.